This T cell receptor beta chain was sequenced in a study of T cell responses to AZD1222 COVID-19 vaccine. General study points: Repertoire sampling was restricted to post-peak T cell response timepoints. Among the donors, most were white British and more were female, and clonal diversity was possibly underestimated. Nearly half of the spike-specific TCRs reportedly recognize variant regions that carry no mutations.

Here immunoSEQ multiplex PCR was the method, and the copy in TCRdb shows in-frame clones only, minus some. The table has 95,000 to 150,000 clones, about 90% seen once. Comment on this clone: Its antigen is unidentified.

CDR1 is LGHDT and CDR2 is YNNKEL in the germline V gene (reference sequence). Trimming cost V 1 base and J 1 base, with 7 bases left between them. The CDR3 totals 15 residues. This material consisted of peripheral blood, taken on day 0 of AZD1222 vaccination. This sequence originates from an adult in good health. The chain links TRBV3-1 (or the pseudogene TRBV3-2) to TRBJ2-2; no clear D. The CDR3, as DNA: TGTGCCAGCAGCCAAGCTAGGGAGAACACCGGGGAGCTGTTTTTT. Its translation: CASSQARENTGELFF.